This T cell receptor (beta chain) was obtained from a study of blood T cell repertoires in COVID-19. As for the study in general: The cDNA or gDNA used as material had been derived from T cells, B-cell-depleted T cells, or PBMCs.

The CDR3 runs to 14 residues. CDR1 and CDR2 (germline): SNHLY, FYNNEI. V was clipped by 6 bases and J by 2 bases; unmatched bases: 5. Here immunoSEQ multiplex PCR was the method, and the copy in TCRdb shows in-frame clones only, minus some. The data contain some 170,000 clones, roughly nine tenths of them singletons. This receptor was taken from a man aged 55 to 70 with active or convalescent COVID-19. The sample comprised peripheral blood. V gene TRBV2 combines with J gene TRBJ2-7, with TRBD1 matching 9 bases. The CDR3 region is CASSSRDRAYEQYF. As DNA, the CDR3 is TGTGCCAGCAGCTCCCGGGACAGGGCCTACGAGCAGTACTTC. Based on the CDR3 plus reference TRBV2 and TRBJ2-7, the full variable domain is EPEVTQTPSHQVTQMGQEVILRCVPISNHLYFYWYRQILGQKVEFLVSFYNNEISEKSEIFDDQFSVERPDGSNFTLKIRSTKLEDSAMYFCASSSRDRAYEQYFGPGTRLTVT.